The present entry profiles one T cell receptor beta chain with its context. CDR3 size: 12 residues. Between the trimmed V and J ends, which lost 4 bases and 10 bases, there was a span of 12 bases. Germline assignment: CDR1 SGHNT and CDR2 YYREEE (reference sequence). The sample comes from a study of shared clonotypes between healthy human individuals. Libraries were prepared by immunoSEQ multiplex PCR; TCRdb keeps only in-frame clonotypes and omits some of them. The sample records about 600,000 clones, roughly 98% being singletons. CD45RO-negative, CCR7-positively selected cells formed the naive CD8 fraction, excluding terminally differentiated effector memory CD45RA+ cells.

The chain employs TRBV5-4 and TRBJ2-1; D is possibly TRBD1 (6 bases). The sequence derives from a man between 25 and 39 years old in good health. Sequenced input: naive CD8+ T cells sorted from blood. The CDR3 sequence is CASSTGSGEQFF. The CDR3 coding sequence is TGTGCCAGCAGCACAGGGTCAGGAGAGCAGTTCTTC.